A selection of T cell receptor beta chains follows, all from one sample in a study of T cell responses to AZD1222 COVID-19 vaccine. Generated by immunoSEQ multiplex PCR, the TCRdb table keeps only in-frame clones and is missing some. The repertoire holds 150,000 or so clones, with roughly 90% as singletons. This specimen was peripheral blood, taken on day 0 of AZD1222 vaccination. These receptors all stem from an adult in good health. CDR3s include the opening cysteine and the closing phenylalanine or tryptophan. D genes are given only for firm matches. Only some rows state a clone size, as once, few, many or a class for expanded clones.

j_gene: TRBJ1-1
d_gene: .
v_gene: TRBV10-3
abundance: .
CDR3nt: TGTGCCACCGAAGGGTCCACTGAAGCTTTCTTT
CDR3aa: CATEGSTEAFF

j_gene: TRBJ1-6
d_gene: .
v_gene: TRBV5-1
abundance: .
CDR3nt: TGCGCCAGCAGCTTAGAGGTGGGTAATTCACCCCTCCACTTT
CDR3aa: CASSLEVGNSPLHF

j_gene: TRBJ2-1
d_gene: TRBD1
v_gene: TRBV29-1
abundance: .
CDR3nt: TGCAGCGTATCGCCAGGGGGCGATGAGCAGTTCTTC
CDR3aa: CSVSPGGDEQFF

j_gene: TRBJ2-3
d_gene: .
v_gene: TRBV6-5
abundance: .
CDR3nt: TGTGCCAGCAGACGGATAGATACGCAGTATTTT
CDR3aa: CASRRIDTQYF

j_gene: TRBJ1-1
d_gene: .
v_gene: TRBV14
abundance: .
CDR3nt: TGTGCCAGCAGGGGGGGGGACAACACTGAAGCTTTCTTT
CDR3aa: CASRGGDNTEAFF

j_gene: TRBJ2-7
d_gene: TRBD2
v_gene: TRBV6-6
abundance: once
CDR3nt: TGTGCCAGCAGTTACAGGGGACTAGTGGAGCAGTACTTC
CDR3aa: CASSYRGLVEQYF

j_gene: TRBJ1-2
d_gene: .
v_gene: TRBV21-1
abundance: .
CDR3nt: TGTGCCAGCAGCAAAGTAACGAGGCGGGGACAGGCTAACTATGGCTACACCTTC
CDR3aa: CASSKVTRRGQANYGYTF

j_gene: TRBJ2-2
d_gene: .
v_gene: TRBV19
abundance: .
CDR3nt: TGTGCCAGTAGTAACCTGGGACGGTTCGCGAACACCGGGGAGCTGTTTTTT
CDR3aa: CASSNLGRFANTGELFF

j_gene: TRBJ2-6
d_gene: .
v_gene: TRBV4-3
abundance: few
CDR3nt: TGCGCCAGCAGCCCCGCGTTGGGCTCTGGGGCCAACGTCCTGACTTTC
CDR3aa: CASSPALGSGANVLTF

j_gene: TRBJ2-7
d_gene: TRBD2
v_gene: TRBV14
abundance: .
CDR3nt: TGTGCCAGCAGCCGCGGAGGACTAGCGGATCCAAGGAGCGAGCAGTACTTC
CDR3aa: CASSRGGLADPRSEQYF

j_gene: TRBJ2-7
d_gene: .
v_gene: TRBV7-2
abundance: .
CDR3nt: TGTGCCAGCAGCCCTCGTCCCTACGAGCAGTACTTC
CDR3aa: CASSPRPYEQYF

j_gene: TRBJ2-2
d_gene: TRBD1
v_gene: TRBV29-1
abundance: .
CDR3nt: TGCAGCGTTGGGACAACAGGGGGCAGAGGCGGGGAGCTGTTTTTT
CDR3aa: CSVGTTGGRGGELFF

j_gene: TRBJ1-5
d_gene: TRBD1
v_gene: TRBV7-9
abundance: once
CDR3nt: TGTGCCAGCAGCTCGAAAACAGGGGATCAGCCCCAGCATTTT
CDR3aa: CASSSKTGDQPQHF

j_gene: TRBJ1-2
d_gene: .
v_gene: TRBV7-9
abundance: .
CDR3nt: TGTGCCAGCAGCAACGGACCCCCTAACCTTAGGGGCTATGGCTACACCTTC
CDR3aa: CASSNGPPNLRGYGYTF

j_gene: TRBJ2-1
d_gene: TRBD2
v_gene: TRBV5-1
abundance: .
CDR3nt: TGCGCCAGCAGCTCTAGACTAGCGGGGGGGAATGAGCAGTTCTTC
CDR3aa: CASSSRLAGGNEQFF

j_gene: TRBJ1-5
d_gene: TRBD1
v_gene: TRBV7-6
abundance: .
CDR3nt: TGTGCCCCACGGGGGGACAGGGCCGCTATAAGCAATCAGCCCCAGCATTTT
CDR3aa: CAPRGDRAAISNQPQHF

j_gene: TRBJ1-5
d_gene: .
v_gene: TRBV4-2
abundance: .
CDR3nt: TGTGCCAGCAGCCCATCAATTCGGGACGGGGGCAATCAGCCCCAGCATTTT
CDR3aa: CASSPSIRDGGNQPQHF

j_gene: TRBJ2-4
d_gene: .
v_gene: TRBV29-1
abundance: .
CDR3nt: TGCAGCGTTGATGGGGCAGGTCTCAACATTCAGTACTTC
CDR3aa: CSVDGAGLNIQYF

j_gene: TRBJ2-1
d_gene: .
v_gene: TRBV6-5
abundance: .
CDR3nt: TGTGCCGGCTCCGTTGGGGTAGTAGGGTACAATGAGCAGTTCTTC
CDR3aa: CAGSVGVVGYNEQFF

j_gene: TRBJ2-5
d_gene: .
v_gene: TRBV5-4
abundance: .
CDR3nt: TGTGCCAGCAGCTTGGACGGGGGGCTGTTCGATTCTAAAGAGACCCAGTACTTC
CDR3aa: CASSLDGGLFDSKETQYF

j_gene: TRBJ2-4
d_gene: TRBD1
v_gene: TRBV6-4
abundance: .
CDR3nt: TGTGCCAGCAGTGCCGACAGGGACGGCATTCAGTACTTC
CDR3aa: CASSADRDGIQYF

j_gene: TRBJ2-2
d_gene: .
v_gene: TRBV4-3
abundance: .
CDR3nt: TGCGCCAGCAGCCCCCTAAGGAGCACCGGGGAGCTGTTTTTT
CDR3aa: CASSPLRSTGELFF

j_gene: TRBJ2-5
d_gene: .
v_gene: TRBV4-3
abundance: .
CDR3nt: TGCGCCAGCAGCCAAGAGGTTTCGGCAGTACAGGGGACCCAGTACTTC
CDR3aa: CASSQEVSAVQGTQYF

j_gene: TRBJ1-2
d_gene: .
v_gene: TRBV6-2/TRBV6-3
abundance: .
CDR3nt: TGTGCCAGCAGTTACGGGCGGTACTATGGCTACACCTTC
CDR3aa: CASSYGRYYGYTF

j_gene: TRBJ1-2
d_gene: TRBD1
v_gene: TRBV7-2
abundance: .
CDR3nt: TGTGCCAGCAGCCGTGACCCGACAGGGGGCCGTAACTATGGCTACACCTTC
CDR3aa: CASSRDPTGGRNYGYTF

j_gene: TRBJ1-1
d_gene: .
v_gene: TRBV7-9
abundance: .
CDR3nt: TGTGCCAGCAGCTCCAGGGGAGGGACCGGTGAAGCTTTCTTT
CDR3aa: CASSSRGGTGEAFF

j_gene: TRBJ1-1
d_gene: .
v_gene: TRBV23-1
abundance: .
CDR3nt: TGCGCCAGCAGTCAATTGGGGGGGGGCTGGTTGGACACTGAAGCTTTCTTT
CDR3aa: CASSQLGGGWLDTEAFF

j_gene: TRBJ2-7
d_gene: .
v_gene: TRBV11-2
abundance: .
CDR3nt: TGTGCCAGCAGCTTAGATGGGGGCGAGCAGTACTTC
CDR3aa: CASSLDGGEQYF

j_gene: TRBJ2-2
d_gene: .
v_gene: TRBV9
abundance: once
CDR3nt: TGTGCCAGCAGCGTAGAGGGCGGTGGCGGGGAGCTGTTTTTT
CDR3aa: CASSVEGGGGELFF

j_gene: TRBJ1-5
d_gene: TRBD1
v_gene: TRBV10-3
abundance: .
CDR3nt: TGTGCCATCAGGGAGGGGACAGGAGAATGGCAGCCCCAGCATTTT
CDR3aa: CAIREGTGEWQPQHF

j_gene: TRBJ2-5
d_gene: .
v_gene: TRBV5-1
abundance: .
CDR3nt: TGCGCCAGCAGCTTGGTCGGGGACGAGACCCAGTACTTC
CDR3aa: CASSLVGDETQYF

j_gene: TRBJ2-5
d_gene: TRBD2
v_gene: TRBV7-2
abundance: .
CDR3nt: TGTGCCAGCAGCTCCCCGGGGGGGTCCCCGTACTTC
CDR3aa: CASSSPGGSPYF

j_gene: TRBJ2-1
d_gene: TRBD2
v_gene: TRBV24-1
abundance: once
CDR3nt: TGTGCCACCAGTGACCCGCGTCTAGCGGGTGCCTACAATGAGCAGTTCTTC
CDR3aa: CATSDPRLAGAYNEQFF

j_gene: TRBJ1-5
d_gene: .
v_gene: TRBV30
abundance: .
CDR3nt: TGTGCCTGGAAGTGGGGATTCCAGGGTTCGAGCAATCAGCCCCAGCATTTT
CDR3aa: CAWKWGFQGSSNQPQHF

j_gene: TRBJ1-5
d_gene: TRBD1
v_gene: TRBV28
abundance: .
CDR3nt: TGTGCCACGACTTGGACAGGGAGGCAGCCCCAGCATTTT
CDR3aa: CATTWTGRQPQHF

j_gene: TRBJ2-5
d_gene: TRBD2
v_gene: TRBV13
abundance: .
CDR3nt: TGTGCCAGCAGCTTACTAGCGGGAGTGGAGACCCAGTACTTC
CDR3aa: CASSLLAGVETQYF

j_gene: TRBJ2-3
d_gene: .
v_gene: TRBV28
abundance: once
CDR3nt: TGTGCCAGCAGCCTTTCTGGCGGGATGGCTGATACGCAGTATTTT
CDR3aa: CASSLSGGMADTQYF

j_gene: TRBJ1-3
d_gene: TRBD1
v_gene: TRBV19
abundance: .
CDR3nt: TGTGCCAGTAGGGAGACAGGGACTGGAAACACCATATATTTT
CDR3aa: CASRETGTGNTIYF

j_gene: TRBJ1-6
d_gene: .
v_gene: TRBV14
abundance: .
CDR3nt: TGTGCCAGCAGCCAATCAGATAATTCACCCCTCCACTTT
CDR3aa: CASSQSDNSPLHF

j_gene: TRBJ1-3
d_gene: .
v_gene: TRBV2
abundance: .
CDR3nt: TGTGCCAGCAGTCGAGGTTCTTCTGGAAACACCATATATTTT
CDR3aa: CASSRGSSGNTIYF

j_gene: TRBJ2-7
d_gene: .
v_gene: TRBV7-2
abundance: .
CDR3nt: TGTGCCAGCAGCATGGGAGCTCCTAACGAGCAGTACTTC
CDR3aa: CASSMGAPNEQYF

j_gene: TRBJ2-5
d_gene: .
v_gene: TRBV11-3
abundance: .
CDR3nt: TGTGCCAGCAGCTTATTGGAAGAGACCCAGTACTTC
CDR3aa: CASSLLEETQYF

j_gene: TRBJ2-1
d_gene: .
v_gene: TRBV5-6
abundance: .
CDR3nt: TGTGCCAGCAGCTGCGCCGACAATGAGCAGTTCTTC
CDR3aa: CASSCADNEQFF

j_gene: TRBJ2-2
d_gene: .
v_gene: TRBV19
abundance: .
CDR3nt: TGTGCCAGTAGTCAAGACAGATCGGCCGGGGAGCTGTTTTTT
CDR3aa: CASSQDRSAGELFF

j_gene: TRBJ2-1
d_gene: .
v_gene: TRBV28
abundance: .
CDR3nt: TGTGCCAGCAGTTTATCGGGCGGGAAGAGGTCCTACAATGAGCAGTTCTTC
CDR3aa: CASSLSGGKRSYNEQFF

j_gene: TRBJ2-7
d_gene: TRBD2
v_gene: TRBV7-2
abundance: .
CDR3nt: TGTGCCAGCAGCTTACCTGGGCTAGCGGGAGGCGAGCAGTACTTC
CDR3aa: CASSLPGLAGGEQYF

j_gene: TRBJ1-1
d_gene: .
v_gene: TRBV12-5
abundance: .
CDR3nt: TGTGCTAGTGGTTTGGGAGCCGACACTGAAGCTTTCTTT
CDR3aa: CASGLGADTEAFF

j_gene: TRBJ2-6
d_gene: .
v_gene: TRBV9
abundance: .
CDR3nt: TGTGCCAGCAGTCTAGGAGATGGGGCCAACGTCCTGACTTTC
CDR3aa: CASSLGDGANVLTF